Presented here are 19 T cell receptor beta chains from one specimen sequenced in a study of tumor-infiltrating lymphocytes in primary liver carcinoma. Unsorted bulk tissue, roughly 20-32 mg of it, served as the source for co-extraction of RNA and DNA. A constant-region primer served to make TCR beta cDNA from approximately 490 ng total RNA. What produced the TCR beta libraries was three nested multiplex PCR rounds using slightly modified ARM-PCR. TRBV1-TRBV30 forward primers and a C-beta reverse primer were used in the first two PCR rounds, which each ran for about 10 cycles. TCRdb itself ran the multiplex PCR reads through MiXCR, one entry per CDR3 protein. The sample holds about 78,000 distinct CDR3 sequences, roughly three quarters seen once. Sequenced: liver tumor tissue from sampling region 4. Sample subset: tumor region T4, right-lateral pole. All receptors derive from a man in his forties with primary liver carcinoma and hepatitis B virus infection.

On this clonotype itself: The missing conserved phenylalanine or tryptophan at the end of this CDR3 makes a read error likely. This chain connects TRBV6-2 or TRBV6-3 to TRBJ2-7; D gene unclear. Per the germline V gene, CDR1 is MNHEY and CDR2 is SVGEGT. Trimming shortened V by 8 bases and J by 3 bases, and 8 bases separated the two germline ends. The CDR3 consists of 11 residues. The CDR3 spells CASRNLYEQYS. As DNA, the CDR3 is TGTGCCAGCCGAAATCTCTACGAGCAGTACTCC.

This clonotype appeared many times. The J gene is TRBJ2-5, the V gene TRBV5-4, with 10 bases matching TRBD1. This CDR3 is built from 16 residues. Germline CDR1 reads SGHNT; CDR2 reads YYREEE (reference sequence). V shed 4 bases, J shed 2 bases, and the junction held 8 bases outside the gene matches. The CDR3 protein is CASSNDRDRGQETQYF. CDR3 sequence (DNA): TGTGCCAGCAGCAACGACCGGGACAGGGGACAAGAGACCCAGTACTTC.

About this clonotype: Germline and junction disagree at one end, which may indicate a read error. The chain recombines TRBV6-5 with TRBJ2-1; 8 bases match TRBD1. Germline V gene lookup returns CDR1 MNHEY and CDR2 SVGAGI. The CDR3 runs 16 residues. In DNA, the CDR3 is TGTGTCAGCAGTTACTCGACGGACAGGGTATACAATGGGCAGTTCTTC. This codes for CVSSYSTDRVYNGQFF.

As regards this clonotype: This CDR3 is missing its conserved last phenylalanine or tryptophan, likely due to a read error. V gene TRBV5-4 combines with J gene TRBJ2-7, with D perhaps matching TRBD2 (5 bases). This CDR3 comprises 13 residues. Trimming stripped 4 bases from V and 2 bases from J, with 10 bases between. Germline-derived CDR1 and CDR2 are SGHNT and YYREEE (reference sequence). The CDR3, as DNA: TGTGCCAGCAGCATACGACTAACCTACGAGCAGTACCTC. Amino acid sequence: CASSIRLTYEQYL.

In the case of this clonotype: The germline gene is not matched at one end of the junction; a read error may be the cause. The chain recombines TRBV6-1 with TRBJ2-7; D ambiguous. Germline CDR1 reads MNHNS; CDR2 reads SASEGT. The CDR3 is 12 amino acids. The CDR3 is CASSEALSEQYF. The CDR3, as DNA: TGCGCCAGCAGTGAAGCGCTCAGCGAGCAGTACTTC.

On this clonotype: A read error may produce the germline difference seen at one junction end. The CDR3 region has the DNA TGTGCCACTATTGGACTAGCGGGAGTTTATAGGTCCTACGAGCAATACTTC. Protein sequence: CATIGLAGVYRSYEQYF. This rearrangement joins TRBV4-2 to TRBJ2-7; 13 bases map to TRBD2. This CDR3 comprises 17 residues. The germline gives CDR1 LGHNA, CDR2 YNFKEQ.

Concerning this clonotype: A much larger clone differs by one base, so this may be a read error. V gene TRBV11-2 combines with J gene TRBJ2-6; tentatively, D is TRBD1 (5 bases). This CDR3 has 18 residues. Between the trimmed V and J ends, which lost 1 base and 0 bases, there was a span of 13 bases. Per germline, CDR1 SGHAT and CDR2 FQNNGV. CDR3 amino acids: CASSLGPGHNSGANVLTF. The DNA of the CDR3 is TGTGCCAGCAGCTTAGGGCCAGGGCACAACTCTGGGGCCAACGTCCTGACTTTC.

Concerning this clonotype: At one of its ends the junction is not consistent with the germline gene, which may arise from a read error. The chain joins TRBV28 to TRBJ2-3, with 11 positions matching TRBD2. The CDR3 has 15 amino acids. The germline gives CDR1 MDHEN, CDR2 SYDVKM. The CDR3 sequence: CAGSWASGRSDTQYF. CDR3 in DNA: TGTGCCGGCAGTTGGGCTAGCGGGAGGTCAGATACGCAGTATTTT.

A remark on this clonotype: The final CDR3 position lacks the conserved phenylalanine or tryptophan, pointing to a likely read error. It is unclear where the CDR3 begins or ends on the DNA, so no DNA is shown, and the CDR3 is as TCRdb lists it. J is TRBJ2-2 and V is TRBV11-1; the table calls TRBD2, which could not be checked here. The germline V gene encodes CDR1 SGHAT and CDR2 FQDESV (reference sequence). A total of 13 residues make up the CDR3, ends included. The CDR3 spells CASNLGLSGSCFL.

To note about this clonotype: The germline gene is not matched at one end of the junction; a read error may be the cause. This chain connects TRBV14 to TRBJ2-3; D is possibly TRBD2 (5 bases). From germline, CDR1 is SGHDN and CDR2 FVKESK. This CDR3 has 15 residues. The CDR3, as DNA: TGTGCCAGCAGTCAAGCACGGGCTAGCACAGATATGCAGTATTTT. The encoded protein is CASSQARASTDMQYF.

As to this clonotype: The junction shows a germline mismatch at one end, possibly a read error. The V and J genes are TRBV7-8 and TRBJ2-1; D is unclear. Germline CDR1 is SGHVS and CDR2 is FQNEAQ. The CDR3 consists of 16 residues. CDR3 in DNA: TGTGCCAGCAGCAGAAGGGATAGGGCATCCTGCAATGAGCAGTTCTTC. It specifies CASSRRDRASCNEQFF.

Ten or more counts support this clonotype. The chain carries TRBV4-2 and TRBJ2-5, with D perhaps matching TRBD2 (8 bases). V lost 5 bases and J lost 1, with 20 bases in between. From germline, CDR1 is LGHNA and CDR2 YNFKEQ. This CDR3 is 17 amino acids long. CDR3 loop: CASSSGGLAGLQETQYF. CDR3 DNA sequence: TGTGCCAGCAGCTCAGGGGGGCTAGCGGGCCTCCAAGAGACCCAGTACTTC.

Concerning this clonotype: A clone one base away is much larger, so this may be a read error. The rearrangement joins TRBV30 to TRBJ2-3; no definite D call. From germline, CDR1 is GTSNPN and CDR2 SVGIG (reference sequence). The CDR3 covers 11 residues. Trimming took off 4 bases at V and 13 bases at J, with 15 bases between the two ends. CDR3 loop: CAWTNEWVEYF. Here the CDR3 DNA reads TGTGCCTGGACTAATGAATGGGTAGAGTATTTT.

Details on this clonotype: At one of its ends the junction is not consistent with the germline gene, which may arise from a read error. CDR3 nucleotide sequence: TGTGCCAGCAGCTTTACGCATGGAAAGAGCGGGGAGCCGTTTTTT. Encoded protein: CASSFTHGKSGEPFF. V is TRBV11-2 and J is TRBJ2-2, with 7 bases aligning to TRBD2. The germline gives CDR1 SGHAT, CDR2 FQNNGV. CDR3 length equals 15 residues. Full variable domain (missing parts from reference TRBV11-2 and TRBJ2-2): EAGVAQSPRYKIIEKRQSVAFWCNPISGHATLYWYQQILGQGPKLLIQFQNNGVVDDSQLPKDRFSAERLKGVDSTLKIQPAKLEDSAVYLCASSFTHGKSGEPFFGEGSRLTVL.

The rearrangement links TRBV6-6 to TRBJ1-1; D uncertain. CDR1 and CDR2 from the germline V gene are MNHNY and SVGAGI (reference sequence). The CDR3 runs 15 residues. Trimming took off 2 bases at V and 1 base at J, with 11 bases between the two ends. CDR3 in DNA: TGTGCCAGCAGTTACCAGGCAGTGGCGAACACTGAAGCTTTCTTT. Amino acids: CASSYQAVANTEAFF.

Concerning this clonotype itself: A much larger clone differs from this one at a single base, so this may be a read error. J is TRBJ2-1 and V is TRBV2, with D maybe TRBD1 (6 bases). This CDR3 region has 14 residues. CDR1 and CDR2 (germline): SNHLY, FYNNEI. V was clipped by 4 bases and J by 2 bases, with 9 bases between them. The CDR3 protein is CASSGGGTYNEQFF. The CDR3 DNA is TGTGCCAGCAGTGGAGGGGGAACCTACAATGAGCAGTTCTTC.

This clonotype occurred many times. The J gene is TRBJ1-1, the V gene TRBV5-6, with a tentative D call TRBD1 (6 bases). V dropped 0 bases and J dropped 4 bases, with 19 bases sitting between them. This CDR3 has 17 residues. Germline V CDR1 and CDR2: SGHDT, YYEEEE. The CDR3 coding sequence is TGTGCCAGCAGCTTGGATAGTACGAGAAGGGGGGCCACTGAAGCTTTCTTT. Protein: CASSLDSTRRGATEAFF.

Remarks on this clonotype: The junction differs from germline at one of its ends, possibly a read error. The chain uses TRBV7-8 and TRBJ2-1, with 10 bases fitting TRBD2. The germline CDR1 and CDR2 sequences are SGHVS and FQNEAQ. The CDR3 loop spans 15 amino acids. The CDR3 sequence is CASSPGLADHNKQFF. Here the CDR3 DNA reads TGTGCCAGCAGCCCAGGACTAGCGGATCACAATAAGCAATTCTTC.

Notes on this clonotype: At one end the junction does not follow the germline gene, possibly because of a read error. The DNA of the CDR3 is TGTACCAGCAGCCTAGATAACTCCCCGAGGGGAGAGCAGTACTTC. As protein: CTSSLDNSPRGEQYF. The chain joins TRBV4-2 to TRBJ2-7; D is perhaps TRBD1 or TRBD2 (5 bases each). The CDR3 loop spans 15 amino acids. Germline V gene sequence: CDR1 LGHNA, CDR2 YNFKEQ.